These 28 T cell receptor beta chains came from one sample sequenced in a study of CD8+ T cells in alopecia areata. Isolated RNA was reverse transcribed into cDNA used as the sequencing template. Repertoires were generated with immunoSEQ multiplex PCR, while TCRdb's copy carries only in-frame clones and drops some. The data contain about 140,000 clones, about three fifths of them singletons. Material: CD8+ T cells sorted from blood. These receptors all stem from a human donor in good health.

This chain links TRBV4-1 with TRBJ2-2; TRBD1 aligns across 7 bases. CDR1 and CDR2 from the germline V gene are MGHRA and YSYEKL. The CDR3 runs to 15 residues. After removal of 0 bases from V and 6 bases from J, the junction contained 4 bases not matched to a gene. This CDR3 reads CASSQEPTGSGELFF. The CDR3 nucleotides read TGCGCCAGCAGCCAAGAGCCGACAGGGTCCGGGGAGCTGTTTTTT.

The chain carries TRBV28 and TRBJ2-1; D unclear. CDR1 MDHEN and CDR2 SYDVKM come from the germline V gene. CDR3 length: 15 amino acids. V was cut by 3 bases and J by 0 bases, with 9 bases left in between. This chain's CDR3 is CASSLGGSSYNEQFF. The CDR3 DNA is TGTGCCAGCAGTTTGGGCGGCAGCTCCTACAATGAGCAGTTCTTC.

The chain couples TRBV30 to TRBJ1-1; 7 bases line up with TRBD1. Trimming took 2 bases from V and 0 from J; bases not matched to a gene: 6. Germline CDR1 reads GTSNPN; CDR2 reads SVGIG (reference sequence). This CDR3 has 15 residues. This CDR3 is CAWSIRTGLNTEAFF. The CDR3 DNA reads TGTGCCTGGAGTATTCGGACAGGATTGAACACTGAAGCTTTCTTT. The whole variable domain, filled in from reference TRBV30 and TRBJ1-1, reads SQTIHQWPATLVQPVGSPLSLECTVEGTSNPNLYWYRQAAGRGLQLLFYSVGIGQISSEVPQNLSASRPQDRQFILSSKKLLLSDSGFYLCAWSIRTGLNTEAFFGQGTRLTVV.

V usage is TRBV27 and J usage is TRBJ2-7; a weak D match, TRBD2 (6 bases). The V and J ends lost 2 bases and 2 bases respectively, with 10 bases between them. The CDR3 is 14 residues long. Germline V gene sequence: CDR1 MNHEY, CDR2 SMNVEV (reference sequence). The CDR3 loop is CASSLGGGTYEQYF. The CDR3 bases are TGTGCCAGCAGTTTAGGAGGAGGGACCTACGAGCAGTACTTC.

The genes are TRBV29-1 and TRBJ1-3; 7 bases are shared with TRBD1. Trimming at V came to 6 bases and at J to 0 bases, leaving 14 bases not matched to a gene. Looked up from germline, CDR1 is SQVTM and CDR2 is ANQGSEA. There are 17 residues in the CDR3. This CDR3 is CSVRGLGPTLSGNTIYF. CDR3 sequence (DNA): TGCAGCGTGAGGGGGCTGGGACCGACTCTCTCTGGAAACACCATATATTTT.

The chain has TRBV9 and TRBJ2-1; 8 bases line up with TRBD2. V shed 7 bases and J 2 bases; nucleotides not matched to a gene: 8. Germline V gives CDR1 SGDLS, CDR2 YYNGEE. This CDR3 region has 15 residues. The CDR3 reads CASATAGGAYNEQFF. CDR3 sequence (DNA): TGTGCCAGCGCCACGGCGGGGGGAGCCTACAATGAGCAGTTCTTC.

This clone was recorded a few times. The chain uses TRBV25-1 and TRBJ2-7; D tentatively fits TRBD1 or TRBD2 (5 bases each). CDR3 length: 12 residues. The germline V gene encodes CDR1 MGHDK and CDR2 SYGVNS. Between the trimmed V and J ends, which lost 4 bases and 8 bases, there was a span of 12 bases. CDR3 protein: CASSAGASKQYF. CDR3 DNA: TGTGCCAGCAGTGCCGGGGCCTCTAAGCAGTACTTC.

The CDR3 sequence is CSVRQARGGELFF. CDR3 nucleotide sequence: TGCAGCGTCCGCCAAGCCAGGGGTGGGGAGCTGTTTTTT. This sequence joins TRBV29-1 and TRBJ2-2; weak D call: TRBD1 (6 bases). Trimming shortened V by 6 bases and J by 8 bases, and 16 bases separated the two germline ends. The length of the CDR3 is 13 residues. Germline CDR1 is SQVTM and CDR2 is ANQGSEA.

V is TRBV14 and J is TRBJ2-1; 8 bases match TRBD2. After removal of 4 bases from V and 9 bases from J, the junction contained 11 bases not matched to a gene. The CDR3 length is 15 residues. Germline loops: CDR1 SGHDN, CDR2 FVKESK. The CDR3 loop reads CASSPIREGPSEQFF. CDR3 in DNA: TGTGCCAGCAGCCCTATACGGGAGGGACCAAGTGAGCAGTTCTTC. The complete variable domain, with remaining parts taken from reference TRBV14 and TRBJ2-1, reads EAGVTQFPSHSVIEKGQTVTLRCDPISGHDNLYWYRRVMGKEIKFLLHFVKESKQDESGMPNNRFLAERTGGTYSTLKVQPAELEDSGVYFCASSPIREGPSEQFFGPGTRLTVL.

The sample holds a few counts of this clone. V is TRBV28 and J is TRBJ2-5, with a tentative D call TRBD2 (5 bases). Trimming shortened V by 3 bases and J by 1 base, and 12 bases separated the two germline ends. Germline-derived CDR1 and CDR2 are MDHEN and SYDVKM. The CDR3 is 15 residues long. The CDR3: CASSLEEETQETQYF. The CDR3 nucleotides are TGTGCCAGCAGTTTGGAGGAAGAAACCCAAGAGACCCAGTACTTC.

The CDR3 nucleotides are TGCAGCGTTGAGTCATTAGCCTCCGAGCAGTTCTTC. It specifies CSVESLASEQFF. V and J are TRBV29-1 and TRBJ2-1; D gene uncertain. V lost 3 bases and J lost 10, with 13 bases in between. The CDR3 totals 12 residues. The germline V gene encodes CDR1 SQVTM and CDR2 ANQGSEA.

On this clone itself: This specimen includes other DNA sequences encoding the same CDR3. Written as DNA, the CDR3 is TGTGCCAGTAGTATTAGCGGGAGCTCCTACAATGAGCAGTTCTTC. It is translated as CASSISGSSYNEQFF. The J gene is TRBJ2-1, the V gene TRBV19, with 9 bases identical to TRBD2. CDR1 is LNHDA and CDR2 is SQIVND in the germline V gene (reference sequence). The CDR3 length is 15 residues. The trim removed 3 bases at V and 0 bases at J, leaving 0 bases unmatched.

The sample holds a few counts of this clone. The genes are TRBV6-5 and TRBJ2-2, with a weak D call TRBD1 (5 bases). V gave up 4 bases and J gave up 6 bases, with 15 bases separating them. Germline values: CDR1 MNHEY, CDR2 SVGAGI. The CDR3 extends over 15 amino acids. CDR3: CASSSDQGSAGELFF. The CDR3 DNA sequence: TGTGCCAGCAGTTCGGATCAGGGTTCGGCCGGGGAGCTGTTTTTT.

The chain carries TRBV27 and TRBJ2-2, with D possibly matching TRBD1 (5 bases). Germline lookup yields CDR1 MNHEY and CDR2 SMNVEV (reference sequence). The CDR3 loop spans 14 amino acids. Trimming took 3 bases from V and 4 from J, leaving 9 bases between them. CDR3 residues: CASSFLRGTGELFF. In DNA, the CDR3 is TGTGCCAGCAGTTTCTTAAGGGGCACCGGGGAGCTGTTTTTT.

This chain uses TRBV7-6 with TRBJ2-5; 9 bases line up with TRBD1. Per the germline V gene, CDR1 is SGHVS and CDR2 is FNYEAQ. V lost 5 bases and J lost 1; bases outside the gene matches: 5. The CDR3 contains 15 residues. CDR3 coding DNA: TGTGCCAGCAGCCCTACAGGGGGCATCCAAGAGACCCAGTACTTC. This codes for CASSPTGGIQETQYF.

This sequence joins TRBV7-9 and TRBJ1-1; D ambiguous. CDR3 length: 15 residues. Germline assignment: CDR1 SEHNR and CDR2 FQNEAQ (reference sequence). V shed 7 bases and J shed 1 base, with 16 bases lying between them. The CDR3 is CASTNQASGNTEAFF. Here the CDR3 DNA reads TGTGCCAGCACCAATCAAGCGTCCGGGAACACTGAAGCTTTCTTT.

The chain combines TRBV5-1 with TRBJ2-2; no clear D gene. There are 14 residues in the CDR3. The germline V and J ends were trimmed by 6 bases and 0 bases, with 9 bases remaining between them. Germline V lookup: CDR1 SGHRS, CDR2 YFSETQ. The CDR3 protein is CASMAEANTGELFF. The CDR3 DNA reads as TGCGCCAGCATGGCTGAGGCGAACACCGGGGAGCTGTTTTTT.

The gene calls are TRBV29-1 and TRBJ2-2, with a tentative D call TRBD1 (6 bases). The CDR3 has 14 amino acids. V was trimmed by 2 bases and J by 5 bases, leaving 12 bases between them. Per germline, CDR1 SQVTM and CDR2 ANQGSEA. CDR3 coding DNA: TGCAGCGTTGAATTACAGGGTAGGACCGGGGAGCTGTTTTTT. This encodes CSVELQGRTGELFF.

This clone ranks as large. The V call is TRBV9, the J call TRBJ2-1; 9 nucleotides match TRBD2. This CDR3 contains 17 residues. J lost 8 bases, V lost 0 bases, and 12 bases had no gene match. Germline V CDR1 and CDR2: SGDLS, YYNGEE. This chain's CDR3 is CASSVDEEREVVDEQFF. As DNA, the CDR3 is TGTGCCAGCAGCGTAGACGAGGAGCGGGAGGTAGTCGATGAGCAGTTCTTC. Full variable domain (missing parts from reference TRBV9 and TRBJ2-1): DSGVTQTPKHLITATGQRVTLRCSPRSGDLSVYWYQQSLDQGLQFLIQYYNGEERAKGNILERFSAQQFPDLHSELNLSSLELGDSALYFCASSVDEEREVVDEQFFGPGTRLTVL.

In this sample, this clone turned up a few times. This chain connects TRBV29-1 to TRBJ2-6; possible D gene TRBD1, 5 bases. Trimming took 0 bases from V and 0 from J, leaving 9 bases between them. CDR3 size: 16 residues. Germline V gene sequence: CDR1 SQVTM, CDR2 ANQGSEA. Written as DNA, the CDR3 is TGCAGCGTTGAAGAGACAGACATCTCTGGGGCCAACGTCCTGACTTTC. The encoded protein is CSVEETDISGANVLTF.

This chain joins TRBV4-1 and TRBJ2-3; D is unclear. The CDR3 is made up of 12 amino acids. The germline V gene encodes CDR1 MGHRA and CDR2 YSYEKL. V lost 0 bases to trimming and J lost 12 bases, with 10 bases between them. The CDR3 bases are TGCGCCAGCAGCCAAGATTCCACCATACAGTATTTT. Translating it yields CASSQDSTIQYF.

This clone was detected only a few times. CDR3 sequence: CASSKTGLADEETQYF. In nucleotides, the CDR3 is TGTGCCAGCAGCAAAACTGGACTAGCCGATGAAGAGACCCAGTACTTC. This chain connects TRBV7-2 to TRBJ2-5; TRBD2 matches 8 bases. The CDR3 length is 16 residues. The ends lost 5 bases at V and 3 bases at J; junction bases unmatched: 11. Germline assignment: CDR1 SGHTA and CDR2 FQGNSA. Full variable domain (outside the CDR3, taken from reference TRBV7-2 and TRBJ2-5): GAGVSQSPSNKVTEKGKDVELRCDPISGHTALYWYRQSLGQGLEFLIYFQGNSAPDKSGLPSDRFSAERTGGSVSTLTIQRTQQEDSAVYLCASSKTGLADEETQYFGPGTRLLVL.

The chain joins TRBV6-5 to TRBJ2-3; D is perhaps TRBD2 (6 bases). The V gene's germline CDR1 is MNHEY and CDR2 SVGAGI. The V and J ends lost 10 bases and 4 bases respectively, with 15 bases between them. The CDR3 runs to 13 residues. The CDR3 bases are TGTGCCACCAGGGCGGGGTTGGCAGATACGCAGTATTTT. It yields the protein CATRAGLADTQYF.

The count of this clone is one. As DNA, the CDR3 is TGTGCCAGCAGCCAAGTGTCCGGGCCGGACGAGCAGTACTTC. It yields the protein CASSQVSGPDEQYF. V usage is TRBV4-2 and J usage is TRBJ2-7; D gene unclear. Germline lookup yields CDR1 LGHNA and CDR2 YNFKEQ. V was trimmed by 1 base and J by 5 bases, leaving 12 bases between them. The CDR3 extends over 14 amino acids.

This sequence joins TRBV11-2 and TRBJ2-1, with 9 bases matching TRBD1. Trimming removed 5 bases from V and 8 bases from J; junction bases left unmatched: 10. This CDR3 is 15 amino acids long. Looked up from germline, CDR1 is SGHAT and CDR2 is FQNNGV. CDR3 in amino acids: CASSPNRDRDHEQFF. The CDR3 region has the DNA TGTGCCAGCAGCCCCAACCGGGACAGGGACCATGAGCAGTTCTTC.

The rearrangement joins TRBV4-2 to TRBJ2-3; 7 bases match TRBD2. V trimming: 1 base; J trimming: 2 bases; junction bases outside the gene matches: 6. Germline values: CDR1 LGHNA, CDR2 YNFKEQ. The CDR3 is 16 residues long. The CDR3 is CASSQAPRDYTDTQYF. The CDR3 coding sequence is TGTGCCAGCAGCCAAGCCCCTAGGGACTACACAGATACGCAGTATTTT.

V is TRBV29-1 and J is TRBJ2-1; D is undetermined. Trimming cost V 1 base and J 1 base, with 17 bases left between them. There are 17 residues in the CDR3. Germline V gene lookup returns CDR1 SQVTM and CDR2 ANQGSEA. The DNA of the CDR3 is TGCAGCGTTGAAGGCGAAGAACACCCACGTTCCTACAATGAGCAGTTCTTC. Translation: CSVEGEEHPRSYNEQFF.

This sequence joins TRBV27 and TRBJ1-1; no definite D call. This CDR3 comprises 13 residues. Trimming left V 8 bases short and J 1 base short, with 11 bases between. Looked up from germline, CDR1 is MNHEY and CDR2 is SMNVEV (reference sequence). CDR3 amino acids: CASADTPNTEAFF. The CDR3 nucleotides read TGTGCCAGCGCAGACACCCCGAACACTGAAGCTTTCTTT.